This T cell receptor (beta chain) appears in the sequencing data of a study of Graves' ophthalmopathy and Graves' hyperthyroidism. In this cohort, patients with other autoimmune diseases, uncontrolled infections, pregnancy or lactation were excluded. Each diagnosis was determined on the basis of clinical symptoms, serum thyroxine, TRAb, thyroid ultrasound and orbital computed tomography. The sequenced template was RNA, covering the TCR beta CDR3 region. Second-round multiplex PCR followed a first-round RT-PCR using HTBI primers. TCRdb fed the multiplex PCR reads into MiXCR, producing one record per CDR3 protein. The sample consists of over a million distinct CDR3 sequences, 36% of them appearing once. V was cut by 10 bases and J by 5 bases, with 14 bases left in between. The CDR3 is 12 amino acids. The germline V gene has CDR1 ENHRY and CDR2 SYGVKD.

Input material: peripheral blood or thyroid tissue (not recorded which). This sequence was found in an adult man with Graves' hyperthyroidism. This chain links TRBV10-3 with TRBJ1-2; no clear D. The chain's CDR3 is CATWGSRYGYTF. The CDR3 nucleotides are TGTGCCACTTGGGGATCGAGATATGGCTACACCTTC.